These 31 T cell receptor beta chains share one sample of origin, sequenced in a study of shared clonotypes between healthy human individuals. Data came from immunoSEQ multiplex PCR; TCRdb stores just in-frame clones and leaves some out. This table holds around 1.9 million clones, roughly 91% found once. It was CD45RO-negative cells, positively selected for CCR7, that made up naive CD8 cells, with terminally differentiated effector memory CD45RA+ cells excluded. The sequenced material came from naive CD8+ T cells from PBMCs. Source of these receptors: a man aged 18 to 29 in good health. Some clones in this sample may be carry-over from other donors' samples.

This chain connects TRBV7-9 to TRBJ2-2, with D maybe TRBD1 (6 bases). The germline gives CDR1 SEHNR, CDR2 FQNEAQ (reference sequence). Trimming took off 5 bases at V and 0 bases at J, with 16 bases between the two ends. The CDR3 is 17 amino acids. The CDR3 sequence: CASSTRPGQPNTGELFF. In DNA form, the CDR3 reads TGTGCCAGCAGCACTAGACCGGGACAACCGAACACCGGGGAGCTGTTTTTT. Filled out from reference TRBV7-9 and TRBJ2-2, the complete variable domain reads DTGVSQNPRHKITKRGQNVTFRCDPISEHNRLYWYRQTLGQGPEFLTYFQNEAQLEKSRLLSDRFSAERPKGSFSTLEIQRTEQGDSAMYLCASSTRPGQPNTGELFFGEGSRLTVL.

V gene TRBV2 combines with J gene TRBJ2-7, with 7 positions matching TRBD2. Per the germline V gene, CDR1 is SNHLY and CDR2 is FYNNEI. J lost 2 bases, V lost 5 bases, and 9 bases had no gene match. The CDR3 contains 15 residues. CDR3 protein: CASSYRDYKPYEQYF. The CDR3 DNA is TGTGCCAGCAGTTACCGGGACTACAAACCCTACGAGCAGTACTTC.

V and J are TRBV5-4 and TRBJ2-7; TRBD2 matches at 12 bases. Germline-derived CDR1 and CDR2 are SGHNT and YYREEE (reference sequence). This CDR3 has 14 amino acids. V was clipped by 0 bases and J by 6 bases; unmatched bases: 1. The DNA for the CDR3 is TGTGCCAGCAGCTTGGAACTAGCGGGAGGCGAGCAGTACTTC. Translating it yields CASSLELAGGEQYF.

This clone was seen only once. The CDR3 protein is CASSAARVQAYEQYF. The CDR3 nucleotides are TGTGCCAGTAGTGCGGCGCGGGTCCAAGCCTACGAGCAGTACTTC. J is TRBJ2-7 and V is TRBV19; tentative D call: TRBD2 (5 bases). There are 15 residues in the CDR3. Germline V gives CDR1 LNHDA, CDR2 SQIVND (reference sequence). V was clipped by 5 bases and J by 2 bases, with 16 bases between them.

CDR3 loop: CASSWDRDRVGRDTQYF. CDR3 bases: TGTGCCAGCAGCTGGGATCGAGACAGGGTGGGGAGGGATACGCAGTATTTT. V gene TRBV5-4 combines with J gene TRBJ2-3; D perhaps matches TRBD1 (7 bases). The length of the CDR3 is 17 residues. Germline lookup yields CDR1 SGHNT and CDR2 YYREEE (reference sequence). V lost 3 bases and J 6 bases, leaving 23 bases between the germline ends.

This CDR3 is CASSFRHRRMDTEAFF. The CDR3 DNA reads as TGTGCCAGCAGCTTCCGACACCGGCGAATGGACACTGAAGCTTTCTTT. The chain links TRBV5-6 to TRBJ1-1, with unresolved D. The germline CDR1 and CDR2 sequences are SGHDT and YYEEEE. The V end was cut by 2 bases, the J end by 3 bases, with 17 bases between. The CDR3 extends over 16 amino acids.

The chain couples TRBV27 to TRBJ2-5; D is possibly TRBD2 (5 bases). Germline lookup yields CDR1 MNHEY and CDR2 SMNVEV (reference sequence). The V and J ends lost 5 bases and 6 bases respectively, with 22 bases between them. CDR3 length: 16 amino acids. The CDR3 DNA is TGTGCCAGCAGTCGACTGGGAGTTGGAGTACCGAAGACCCAGTACTTC. Protein: CASSRLGVGVPKTQYF.

This clone was counted only a few times. The identical CDR3 is also encoded by other nucleotide sequences in the sample. The chain joins TRBV11-3 to TRBJ2-1; weak D call: TRBD2 (6 bases). CDR1 SGHNT and CDR2 YENEEA come from the germline V gene. Trimming took off 3 bases at V and 0 bases at J, with 9 bases between the two ends. The CDR3 is made up of 15 amino acids. The CDR3 loop reads CASSLDGSSYNEQFF. The CDR3 coding sequence is TGTGCCAGCAGCTTGGACGGGAGCTCCTACAATGAGCAGTTCTTC. Based on the CDR3 plus reference TRBV11-3 and TRBJ2-1, the full variable domain is EAGVVQSPRYKIIEKKQPVAFWCNPISGHNTLYWYLQNLGQGPELLIRYENEEAVDDSQLPKDRFSAERLKGVDSTLKIQPAELGDSAVYLCASSLDGSSYNEQFFGPGTRLTVL.

The V call is TRBV5-4, the J call TRBJ2-7; D gene unclear. The CDR3 has 18 amino acids. Between the trimmed V and J ends, which lost 0 bases and 6 bases, there was a span of 25 bases. Germline CDR1 reads SGHNT; CDR2 reads YYREEE (reference sequence). The DNA for the CDR3 is TGTGCCAGCAGCTTGGCCCAAATATCAGGACGCCCTTCGGGCGAGCAGTACTTC. Its protein product is CASSLAQISGRPSGEQYF.

V usage is TRBV6-5 and J usage is TRBJ1-1; D is perhaps TRBD1 (5 bases). The germline V gene has CDR1 MNHEY and CDR2 SVGAGI. This CDR3 has 15 residues. Between the trimmed V and J ends, which lost 2 bases and 8 bases, there was a span of 18 bases. The CDR3 DNA reads as TGTGCCAGCAGTTACGCTACCGGGACCCCGGGGGAAGCTTTCTTT. It specifies CASSYATGTPGEAFF.

This chain's CDR3 is CASSPGQVPHEQFF. For the CDR3, the DNA is TGCGCCAGCAGCCCCGGACAGGTCCCCCATGAGCAGTTCTTC. The genes are TRBV5-1 and TRBJ2-1, with 7 bases aligning to TRBD1. The germline V gene has CDR1 SGHRS and CDR2 YFSETQ. Unmatched junction bases numbered 9, after V lost 4 bases and J lost 8 bases. The CDR3 is 14 residues long.

A note on this clone: The sample contains more than one DNA sequence encoding this CDR3. The genes are TRBV13 and TRBJ2-5, with unresolved D. Trimming stripped 3 bases from V and 3 bases from J, with 8 bases between. In germline, CDR1 is PRHDT, CDR2 FYEKMQ (reference sequence). CDR3 size: 13 residues. The CDR3 protein is CASSLDLEETQYF. The CDR3 bases are TGTGCCAGCAGCTTGGACCTCGAAGAGACCCAGTACTTC.

J is TRBJ2-1 and V is TRBV6-5, with D perhaps being TRBD1 or TRBD2 (5 bases each). The CDR3 consists of 14 residues. In germline, CDR1 is MNHEY, CDR2 SVGAGI. Trimming pared 5 bases from V and 5 bases from J, leaving 13 bases between. In DNA, the CDR3 is TGTGCCAGCAGTAGTGGGGGAGAGAACAATGAGCAGTTCTTC. Its protein is CASSSGGENNEQFF.

The chain joins TRBV7-9 to TRBJ2-5; D is undetermined. Deletions cut 1 base from V and 5 bases from J, with 8 bases between. Germline V lookup: CDR1 SEHNR, CDR2 FQNEAQ (reference sequence). This CDR3 has 13 amino acids. CDR3 nucleotides: TGTGCCAGCAGCTTAGTTTTGGGGGAGACCCAGTACTTC. It is translated as CASSLVLGETQYF.

The V and J genes are TRBV4-1 and TRBJ2-7, with D perhaps TRBD2 (6 bases). V was trimmed by 1 base and J by 2 bases, leaving 15 bases between them. Germline V gene data show CDR1 as MGHRA and CDR2 as YSYEKL. This CDR3 comprises 16 residues. Here the CDR3 reads CASSQAAGGITYEQYF. The CDR3 DNA reads TGCGCCAGCAGCCAAGCCGCTGGGGGGATAACCTACGAGCAGTACTTC.

V gene TRBV11-2 combines with J gene TRBJ2-7; D unclear. The germline V gene encodes CDR1 SGHAT and CDR2 FQNNGV. Trimming took off 4 bases at V and 3 bases at J, with 13 bases between the two ends. There are 14 residues in the CDR3. The chain's CDR3 is CASSSIQRRYEQYF. CDR3 DNA: TGTGCCAGCAGCTCAATCCAGAGACGCTACGAGCAGTACTTC.

The V and J genes are TRBV29-1 and TRBJ1-1; 7 bases line up with TRBD1. Germline V gives CDR1 SQVTM, CDR2 ANQGSEA. The V segment lost 4 bases and the J segment 1 base; nucleotides outside the gene matches: 9. The CDR3 totals 15 residues. The CDR3 is CSVVSRGGKNTEAFF. CDR3 nucleotide sequence: TGCAGCGTTGTTAGCAGGGGGGGTAAGAACACTGAAGCTTTCTTT.

This clone was picked up one time. The rearrangement joins TRBV30 to TRBJ1-1; 8 bases fit TRBD1. Losses at the gene ends were 0 bases for V and 6 bases for J; bases not matched to a gene: 6. CDR1 and CDR2 from the germline V gene are GTSNPN and SVGIG (reference sequence). This CDR3 contains 14 residues. The DNA for the CDR3 is TGTGCCTGGAGTGTCCTGGCAGGGGGCTCTGAAGCTTTCTTT. The encoded protein is CAWSVLAGGSEAFF.

The J gene is TRBJ2-1, the V gene TRBV11-2, with 13 bases lining up with TRBD2. Germline CDR1 reads SGHAT; CDR2 reads FQNNGV. There are 16 residues in the CDR3. V lost 5 bases to trimming and J lost 3 bases; unmatched junction nucleotides: 4. CDR3 residues: CASSRLAGGIYNEQFF. The CDR3 nucleotides are TGTGCCAGCAGCCGACTAGCGGGAGGTATCTACAATGAGCAGTTCTTC.

The V gene is TRBV14, the J gene TRBJ2-3; D is unclear. This CDR3 is 14 amino acids long. V lost 1 base, J lost 3 bases, and 8 bases lay in between. Germline V lookup: CDR1 SGHDN, CDR2 FVKESK. CDR3 bases: TGTGCCAGCAGCCAAGGTCCCTTAACAGATACGCAGTATTTT. It is translated as CASSQGPLTDTQYF.

V and J are TRBV29-1 and TRBJ2-7; D call uncertain. Germline V gene data show CDR1 as SQVTM and CDR2 as ANQGSEA. The CDR3 has 12 amino acids. The V and J ends lost 6 bases and 2 bases respectively, with 11 bases between them. CDR3 in amino acids: CSVGISPYEQYF. The CDR3 DNA follows: TGCAGCGTCGGCATAAGTCCCTACGAGCAGTACTTC.

The chain uses TRBV6-5 and TRBJ2-1; D possibly corresponds to TRBD2 (5 bases). Deletions cut 0 bases from V and 9 bases from J, with 9 bases between. The CDR3 totals 13 residues. Germline V gene sequence: CDR1 MNHEY, CDR2 SVGAGI. The DNA for the CDR3 is TGTGCCAGCAGTTACTCGACGGGATTTGAGCAGTTCTTC. Its translation is CASSYSTGFEQFF.

This clone appeared a single time. The chain is built from TRBV2 and TRBJ1-5; the D is unclear. The CDR3 extends over 15 amino acids. The germline CDR1 and CDR2 sequences are SNHLY and FYNNEI. Between the trimmed V and J ends, which lost 6 bases and 0 bases, there was a span of 12 bases. CDR3 sequence reads: CASSSWIDSNQPQHF. CDR3 DNA sequence: TGTGCCAGCAGCTCCTGGATAGATAGCAATCAGCCCCAGCATTTT.

The genes are TRBV2 and TRBJ1-2; 11 nucleotides agree with TRBD1. The CDR3 loop spans 14 amino acids. The ends lost 6 bases at V and 7 bases at J; junction bases unmatched: 7. From germline, CDR1 is SNHLY and CDR2 FYNNEI. CDR3 sequence reads: CASSPPDRGLGYTF. DNA of the CDR3: TGTGCCAGCAGCCCCCCGGACAGGGGGCTTGGCTACACCTTC.

This rearrangement joins TRBV2 to TRBJ2-5; tentative D call: TRBD1 (6 bases). In germline, CDR1 is SNHLY, CDR2 FYNNEI. This CDR3 is 15 amino acids long. V was pared by 10 bases and J by 1 base, with 19 bases between. Here the CDR3 reads CATRVYGTLQETQYF. The DNA for the CDR3 is TGTGCCACCCGAGTATACGGGACACTCCAAGAGACCCAGTACTTC.

This clone was seen once. The chain recombines TRBV5-6 with TRBJ1-5; 11 bases fit TRBD1. Germline CDR1 and CDR2: SGHDT and YYEEEE. This CDR3 contains 16 residues. The V segment lost 0 bases and the J segment 5 bases; nucleotides outside the gene matches: 4. CDR3: CASSLGRTGGYQPQHF. The CDR3 DNA reads as TGTGCCAGCAGCTTGGGGAGGACAGGGGGCTATCAGCCCCAGCATTTT.

The CDR3 coding sequence is TGTGCCAGCAGTGAAATAGGACTAGCGAAAAACATTCAGTACTTC. Protein sequence: CASSEIGLAKNIQYF. The chain recombines TRBV6-1 with TRBJ2-4; 9 nucleotides agree with TRBD2. CDR1 and CDR2 from the germline V gene are MNHNS and SASEGT. V shed 2 bases and J 4 bases; nucleotides not matched to a gene: 3. The CDR3 contains 15 residues.

V gene TRBV9 combines with J gene TRBJ2-1; TRBD2 matches 7 bases. After removal of 4 bases from V and 2 bases from J, the junction contained 6 bases not matched to a gene. The CDR3 covers 15 residues. Germline values: CDR1 SGDLS, CDR2 YYNGEE. The chain's CDR3 is CASSPTAGAYNEQFF. The CDR3 bases are TGTGCCAGCAGCCCCACGGCGGGAGCCTACAATGAGCAGTTCTTC.

V and J are TRBV6-6 and TRBJ1-2; a possible D gene is TRBD1 (5 bases). CDR1 MNHNY and CDR2 SVGAGI come from the germline V gene (reference sequence). The V end was cut by 7 bases, the J end by 6 bases, with 15 bases between. The length of the CDR3 is 13 residues. The CDR3 coding sequence is TGTGCCAGCACCCTAACCGGGACTCATGGCTACACCTTC. Protein: CASTLTGTHGYTF.

The gene calls are TRBV7-2 and TRBJ2-1; D is possibly TRBD2 (6 bases). CDR1 SGHTA and CDR2 FQGNSA come from the germline V gene. The CDR3 sequence is 14 residues long. With 4 bases removed from V and 6 bases from J, the gap between germline ends came to 13 bases. The CDR3 DNA reads TGTGCCAGCAGCTGGGGACTGCGAACCAATGAGCAGTTCTTC. It codes for CASSWGLRTNEQFF.

This clone has only one observation. The DNA of the CDR3 is TGTGCCACCAGCTCTTGGACCGCTGATCAGCCCCAGCATTTT. This translates into CATSSWTADQPQHF. J is TRBJ1-5 and V is TRBV15; D is unclear. This CDR3 has 14 amino acids. Trimming left V 5 bases short and J 5 bases short, with 13 bases between. Germline V gives CDR1 LNHNV, CDR2 YYDKDF (reference sequence). The full variable domain, in which reference TRBV15 and TRBJ1-5 provide the parts outside the CDR3, is DAMVIQNPRYQVTQFGKPVTLSCSQTLNHNVMYWYQQKSSQAPKLLFHYYDKDFNNEADTPDNFQSRRPNTSFCFLDIRSPGLGDTAMYLCATSSWTADQPQHFGDGTRLSIL.